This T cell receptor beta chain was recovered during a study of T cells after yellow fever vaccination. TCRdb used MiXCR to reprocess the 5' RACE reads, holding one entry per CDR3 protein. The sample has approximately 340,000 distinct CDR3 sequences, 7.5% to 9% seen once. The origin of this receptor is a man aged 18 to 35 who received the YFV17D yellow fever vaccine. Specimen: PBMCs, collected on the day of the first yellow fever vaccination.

CDR3 region: CASSESPHEGYQPQHF. For the CDR3, the DNA is TGCGCCAGCAGTGAGTCGCCCCACGAAGGATATCAGCCCCAGCATTTT. The V call is TRBV10-2, the J call TRBJ1-5; no definite D call. Germline V gene data show CDR1 as WSHSY and CDR2 as SAAADI. V lost 0 bases and J 5 bases, leaving 14 bases between the germline ends. This CDR3 is built from 16 residues.